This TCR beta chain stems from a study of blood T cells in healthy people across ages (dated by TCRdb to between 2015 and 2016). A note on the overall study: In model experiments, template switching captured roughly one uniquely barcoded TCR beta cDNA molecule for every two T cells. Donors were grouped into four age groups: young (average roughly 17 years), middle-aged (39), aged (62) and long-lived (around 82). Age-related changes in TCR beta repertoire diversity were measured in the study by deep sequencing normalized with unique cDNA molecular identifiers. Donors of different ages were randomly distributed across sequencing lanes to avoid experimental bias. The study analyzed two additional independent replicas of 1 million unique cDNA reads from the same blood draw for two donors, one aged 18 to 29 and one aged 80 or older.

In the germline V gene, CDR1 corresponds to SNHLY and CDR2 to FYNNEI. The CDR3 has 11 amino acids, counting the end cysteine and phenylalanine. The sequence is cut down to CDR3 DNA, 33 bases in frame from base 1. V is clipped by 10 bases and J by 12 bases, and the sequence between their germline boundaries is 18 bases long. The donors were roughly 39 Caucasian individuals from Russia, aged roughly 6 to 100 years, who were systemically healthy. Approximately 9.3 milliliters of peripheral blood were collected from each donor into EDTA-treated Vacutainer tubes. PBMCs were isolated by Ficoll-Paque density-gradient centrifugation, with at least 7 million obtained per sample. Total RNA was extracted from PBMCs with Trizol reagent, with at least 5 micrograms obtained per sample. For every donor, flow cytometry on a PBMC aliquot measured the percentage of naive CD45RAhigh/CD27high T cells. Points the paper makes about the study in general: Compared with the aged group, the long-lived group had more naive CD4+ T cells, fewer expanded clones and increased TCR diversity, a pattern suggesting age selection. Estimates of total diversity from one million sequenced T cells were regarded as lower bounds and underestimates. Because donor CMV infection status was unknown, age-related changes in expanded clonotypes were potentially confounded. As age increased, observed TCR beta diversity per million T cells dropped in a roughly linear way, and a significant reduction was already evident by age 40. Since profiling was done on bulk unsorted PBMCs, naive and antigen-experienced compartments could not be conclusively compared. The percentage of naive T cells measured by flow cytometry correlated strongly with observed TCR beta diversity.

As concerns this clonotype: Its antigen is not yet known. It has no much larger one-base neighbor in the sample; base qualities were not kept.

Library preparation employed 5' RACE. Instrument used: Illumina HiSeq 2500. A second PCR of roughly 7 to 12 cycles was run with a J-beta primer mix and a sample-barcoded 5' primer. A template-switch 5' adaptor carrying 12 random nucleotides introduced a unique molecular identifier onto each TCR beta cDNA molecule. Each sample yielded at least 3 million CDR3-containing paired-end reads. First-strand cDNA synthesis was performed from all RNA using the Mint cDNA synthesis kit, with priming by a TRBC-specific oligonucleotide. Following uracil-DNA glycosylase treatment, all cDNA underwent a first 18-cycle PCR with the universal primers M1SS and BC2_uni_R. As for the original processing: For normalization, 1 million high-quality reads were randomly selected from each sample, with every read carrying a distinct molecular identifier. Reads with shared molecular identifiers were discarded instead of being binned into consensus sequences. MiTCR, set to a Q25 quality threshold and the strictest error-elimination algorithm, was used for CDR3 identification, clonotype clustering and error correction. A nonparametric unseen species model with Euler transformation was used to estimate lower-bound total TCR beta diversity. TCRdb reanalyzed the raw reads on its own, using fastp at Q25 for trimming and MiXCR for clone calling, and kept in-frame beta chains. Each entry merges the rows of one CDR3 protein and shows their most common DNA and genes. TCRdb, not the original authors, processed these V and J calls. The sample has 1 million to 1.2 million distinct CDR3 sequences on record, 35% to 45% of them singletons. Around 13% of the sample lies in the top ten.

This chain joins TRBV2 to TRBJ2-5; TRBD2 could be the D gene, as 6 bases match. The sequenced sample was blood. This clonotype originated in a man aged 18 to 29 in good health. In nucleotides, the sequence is TGTGCCACTGTCGTTCGGAGGGATGAGTACTTC. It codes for CATVVRRDEYF.